The T cell receptor (beta chain) described here comes from a study of human T cells and chemical hapten exposure. Study details: Patients, chiefly female, had alopecia areata, totalis or universalis.

Germline CDR1 is DFQATT and CDR2 is SNEGSKA (reference sequence). The CDR3 has 13 residues. V shed 3 bases, J shed 2 bases, and the junction held 4 bases outside the gene matches. Time point of the sample: patch test 1, 2 weeks after DPC sensitization. Treatment defined: therapeutic diphenylcyclopropenone sensitization with weekly scalp DPC. TCRdb re-called the RACE reads through MiXCR, storing one row per CDR3 protein. The sample carries roughly 180,000 distinct CDR3 sequences, around 20% recorded once. V gene TRBV20-1 combines with J gene TRBJ2-7; TRBD2 matches 7 bases. The origin of this receptor is a woman between 45 and 60 years old with alopecia areata. Some clones in this sample may be carry-over from other donors' samples. Here the sequenced sample was whole blood, taken in connection with sensitization to the hapten diphenylcyclopropenone (DPC). The CDR3 DNA follows: TGCAGTGCTAGCCTAGCGGCCACCTACGAGCAGTACTTC. Encoded protein: CSASLAATYEQYF.